The present entry profiles one T cell receptor (beta chain) with its context. Its antigen is not identified. This record comes from a study of identical twins. Study-level points and caveats: Low generation-probability sequences were in excess among twin-shared out-of-frame alpha sequences. The models gave estimates that fell short of the out-of-frame TCR alpha sharing seen in monozygotic twins.

Each donor was a healthy Caucasian. A universal primer site was incorporated via template switching, and the cDNA contained unique molecular identifiers. A single record per CDR3 protein comes from TCRdb applying MiXCR to the 5' RACE reads. This table holds 200,000 to 250,000 distinct CDR3 sequences, 5.5% to 7% found once. This same sample was also part of a study on yellow fever vaccine responses in identical twins.

Sequencing used memory (CD45RO+) T cells sorted from blood. This receptor was taken from a woman aged 18-29 years in good health.

CDR3 amino acids: CASDGTGYQPQHF. Here the CDR3 DNA reads TGTGCCAGCGACGGGACAGGGTATCAGCCCCAGCATTTT. V gene TRBV6-1 combines with J gene TRBJ1-5, with 9 bases lining up with TRBD1. The V gene's germline CDR1 is MNHNS and CDR2 SASEGT. J gave up 5 bases and V 8 bases, and 4 bases lay outside the gene matches. The CDR3 loop spans 13 amino acids.